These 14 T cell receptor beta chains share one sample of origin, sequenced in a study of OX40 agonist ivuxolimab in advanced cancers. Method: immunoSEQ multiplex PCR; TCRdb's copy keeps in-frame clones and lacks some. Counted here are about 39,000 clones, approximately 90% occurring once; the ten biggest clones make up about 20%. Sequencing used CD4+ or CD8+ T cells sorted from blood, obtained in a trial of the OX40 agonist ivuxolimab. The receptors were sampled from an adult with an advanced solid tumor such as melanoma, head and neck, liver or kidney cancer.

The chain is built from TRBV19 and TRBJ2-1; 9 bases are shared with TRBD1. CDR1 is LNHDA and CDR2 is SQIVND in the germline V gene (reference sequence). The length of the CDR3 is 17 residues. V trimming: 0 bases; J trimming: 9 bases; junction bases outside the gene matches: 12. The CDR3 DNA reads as TGTGCCAGTAGTATAGACCCTCCCCTGGGACAGGGTGGTGAGCAGTTCTTC. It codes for CASSIDPPLGQGGEQFF.

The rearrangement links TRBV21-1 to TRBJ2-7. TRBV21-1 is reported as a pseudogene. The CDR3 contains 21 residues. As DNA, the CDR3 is TGTGCCAGCGCCTCAAGAGTGCAAGGTTTTCGGCCAAGTCCCGTCTGTGACGAGCAGTACTTC. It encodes CASASRVQGFRPSPVCDEQYF.

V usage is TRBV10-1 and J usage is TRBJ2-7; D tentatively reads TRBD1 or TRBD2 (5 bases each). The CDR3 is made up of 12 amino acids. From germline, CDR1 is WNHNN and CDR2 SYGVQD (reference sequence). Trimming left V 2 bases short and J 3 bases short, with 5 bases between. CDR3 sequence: CASSEGGYEQYF. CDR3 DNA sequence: TGCGCCAGCAGTGAGGGGGGCTACGAGCAGTACTTC.

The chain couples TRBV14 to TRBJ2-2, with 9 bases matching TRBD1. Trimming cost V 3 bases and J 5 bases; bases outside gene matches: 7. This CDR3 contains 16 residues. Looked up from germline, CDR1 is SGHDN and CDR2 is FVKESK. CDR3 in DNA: TGTGCCAGCAGCCAGTCCGGGACAGGGTTTACCGGGGAGCTGTTTTTT. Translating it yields CASSQSGTGFTGELFF.

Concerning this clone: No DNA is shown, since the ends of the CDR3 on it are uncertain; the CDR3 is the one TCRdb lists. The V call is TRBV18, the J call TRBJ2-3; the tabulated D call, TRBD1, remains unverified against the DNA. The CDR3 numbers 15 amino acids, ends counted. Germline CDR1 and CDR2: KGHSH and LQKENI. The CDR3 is CASFGPGAGTDTQYF.

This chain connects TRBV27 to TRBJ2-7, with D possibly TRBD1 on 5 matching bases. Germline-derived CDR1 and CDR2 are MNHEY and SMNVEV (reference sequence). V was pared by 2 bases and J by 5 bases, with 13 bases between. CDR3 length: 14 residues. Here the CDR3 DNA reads TGTGCCAGCAGTTTAATAGGCAGGGCCCACGAGCAGTACTTC. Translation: CASSLIGRAHEQYF.

The CDR3 nucleotides are TGTGCCAGCAGTTACAGACCGGGGGGCGAGCAGTACTTC. It is translated as CASSYRPGGEQYF. The chain carries TRBV6-5 and TRBJ2-7, with TRBD2 matching over 7 bases. V lost 2 bases to trimming and J lost 6 bases; unmatched junction nucleotides: 4. The CDR3 has 13 residues. Per germline, CDR1 MNHEY and CDR2 SVGAGI.

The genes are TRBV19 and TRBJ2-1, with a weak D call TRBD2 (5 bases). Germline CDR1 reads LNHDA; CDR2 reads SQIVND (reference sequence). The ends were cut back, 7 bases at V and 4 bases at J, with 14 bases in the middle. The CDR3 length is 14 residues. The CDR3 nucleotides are TGTGCCAGTACCGGACTCCCCCTGTACAATGAGCAGTTCTTC. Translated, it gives CASTGLPLYNEQFF.

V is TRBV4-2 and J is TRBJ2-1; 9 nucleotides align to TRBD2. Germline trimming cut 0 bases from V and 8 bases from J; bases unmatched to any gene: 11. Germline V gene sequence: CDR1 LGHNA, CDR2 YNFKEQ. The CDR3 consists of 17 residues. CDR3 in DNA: TGTGCCAGCAGCCAAGATAGGGCGGGAGGGGCGGTGGATGAGCAGTTCTTC. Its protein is CASSQDRAGGAVDEQFF.

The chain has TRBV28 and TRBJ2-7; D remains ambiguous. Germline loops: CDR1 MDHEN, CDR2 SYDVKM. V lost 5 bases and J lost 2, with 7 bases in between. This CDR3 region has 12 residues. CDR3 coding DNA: TGTGCCAGCAGTCCAGGTACCTACGAGCAGTACTTC. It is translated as CASSPGTYEQYF.

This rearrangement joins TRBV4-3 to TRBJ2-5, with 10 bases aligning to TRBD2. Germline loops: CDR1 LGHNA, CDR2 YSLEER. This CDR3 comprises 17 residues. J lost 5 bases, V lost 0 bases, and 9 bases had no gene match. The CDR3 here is CASSQDRPSGRHETQYF. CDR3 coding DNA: TGCGCCAGCAGCCAAGATCGTCCTAGCGGGAGACATGAGACCCAGTACTTC.

CDR3 region: CATMDSSNYGYTF. The DNA of the CDR3 is TGTGCCACAATGGACAGTTCTAACTATGGCTACACCTTC. The chain joins TRBV10-3 to TRBJ1-2; tentative D call: TRBD1 (6 bases). CDR3 length equals 13 residues. Germline values: CDR1 ENHRY, CDR2 SYGVKD. V was cut by 10 bases and J by 0 bases, with 12 bases left in between.

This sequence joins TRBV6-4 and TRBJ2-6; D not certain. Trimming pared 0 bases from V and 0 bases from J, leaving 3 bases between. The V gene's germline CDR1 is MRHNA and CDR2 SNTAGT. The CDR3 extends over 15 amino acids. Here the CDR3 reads CASSDSSSGANVLTF. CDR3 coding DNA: TGTGCCAGCAGTGACTCGAGCTCTGGGGCCAACGTCCTGACTTTC.

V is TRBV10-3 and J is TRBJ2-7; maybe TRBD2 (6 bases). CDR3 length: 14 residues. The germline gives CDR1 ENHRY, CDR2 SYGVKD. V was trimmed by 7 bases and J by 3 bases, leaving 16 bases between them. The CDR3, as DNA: TGTGCCATCAAGGACCTAAGGAGGGGCTACGAGCAGTACTTC. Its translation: CAIKDLRRGYEQYF.